Each of the 27 T cell receptor beta chains below was sequenced from the same sample in a study of regulatory T cells in long-lasting Graves disease. For TCR beta, libraries came from iRepertoire HTBI primers and Arm-PCR of CDR3 regions. From the multiplex PCR reads, TCRdb called clonotypes with MiXCR, one entry per CDR3 protein. The sample yields 550,000 to 650,000 distinct CDR3 sequences, roughly 16% seen once. Time point described: newly diagnosed GD, antithyroid drugs for less than 3 months. Researchers made the TCR library from RNA that was extracted from PBMCs. This sample was also put to use in a study of T cells in Graves' hyperthyroidism and ophthalmopathy.

The specimen was peripheral blood mononuclear cells (PBMCs), collected at new diagnosis, from a patient treated with antithyroid drugs. The receptors here all came from a man between 18 and 29 years old with Graves disease.

This clonotype was seen many times. The V call is TRBV18, the J call TRBJ2-1; 10 bases map to TRBD1. Per the germline V gene, CDR1 is KGHSH and CDR2 is LQKENI. The CDR3 extends over 14 amino acids. J gave up 7 bases and V 3 bases, and 3 bases lay outside the gene matches. The CDR3 DNA is TGTGCCAGCTCACCCCGGACAGGGGGGAATGAGCAGTTCTTC. Translating it yields CASSPRTGGNEQFF.

As for this clonotype: One end of the junction is discordant with germline, which a read error may explain. The chain carries TRBV6-1 and TRBJ1-4, with D tentatively TRBD1 (6 bases). CDR1 MNHNS and CDR2 SASEGT come from the germline V gene. The CDR3 sequence is 14 residues long. The CDR3 DNA sequence: TGTGCCAGCAGGCGACAGGCGGGGTATGAAAAACTGCTTTTT. This encodes CASRRQAGYEKLLF.

This clonotype was seen repeatedly, ten times or more. This chain links TRBV11-2 with TRBJ2-2; D not certain. Germline V gives CDR1 SGHAT, CDR2 FQNNGV. CDR3 size: 15 residues. Trimming removed 5 bases from V and 2 bases from J, with 12 bases in between. Here the CDR3 DNA reads TGTGCCAGCAGCCGTCACATGGGAAACACCGGGGAGCTGTTTTTT. Translated: CASSRHMGNTGELFF. Filled out from reference TRBV11-2 and TRBJ2-2, the complete variable domain reads EAGVAQSPRYKIIEKRQSVAFWCNPISGHATLYWYQQILGQGPKLLIQFQNNGVVDDSQLPKDRFSAERLKGVDSTLKIQPAKLEDSAVYLCASSRHMGNTGELFFGEGSRLTVL.

This clonotype has a handful of counts. CDR3 residues: CASRVGNRGAEAFF. The CDR3 DNA reads TGTGCCAGCAGAGTGGGAAACAGGGGTGCTGAAGCTTTCTTT. This rearrangement joins TRBV2 to TRBJ1-1; TRBD1 matches at 7 bases. V was clipped by 6 bases and J by 6 bases; unmatched bases: 10. The CDR3 has 14 residues. The germline V gene has CDR1 SNHLY and CDR2 FYNNEI.

This clonotype occurred many times. Germline is not matched at one junction end, which may reflect a read error. V and J are TRBV6-1 and TRBJ2-1; TRBD2 aligns across 15 bases. Germline lookup yields CDR1 MNHNS and CDR2 SASEGT. The CDR3 is 17 residues long. CDR3 coding DNA: TGTGCCAGCAGGGAAGGACTAGCGGGAGGGCGAAACCCTGAGCAGTTCTTC. This translates into CASREGLAGGRNPEQFF.

There are many counts of this clonotype. The chain uses TRBV7-8 and TRBJ1-4; D is possibly TRBD1 (5 bases). Trimming shortened V by 3 bases and J by 6 bases, and 8 bases separated the two germline ends. Germline-derived CDR1 and CDR2 are SGHVS and FQNEAQ. The CDR3 spans 13 residues. CDR3 region: CASSFRGDEKLFF. The CDR3 DNA follows: TGTGCCAGCAGCTTTAGAGGGGATGAAAAACTGTTTTTT.

This clonotype was picked up many times. The rearrangement uses TRBV6-2 or TRBV6-3 and TRBJ2-5, with 8 positions matching TRBD2. With 5 bases clipped from V and 1 base from J, the junction kept 12 bases outside the gene matches. Germline V gene data show CDR1 as MNHEY and CDR2 as SVGEGT. This CDR3 is built from 17 residues. The CDR3 DNA reads as TGTGCCAGCAGTGATCCTCGTGGCGGGGGGATCCAAGAGACCCAGTACTTC. It yields the protein CASSDPRGGGIQETQYF.

The chain combines TRBV28 with TRBJ1-6, with D possibly matching TRBD1 (6 bases). This CDR3 is built from 15 residues. The V end was cut by 3 bases, the J end by 10 bases, with 16 bases between. Germline CDR1 and CDR2: MDHEN and SYDVKM. CDR3 region: CASSFQGQGPSPLHF. The DNA for the CDR3 is TGTGCCAGCAGTTTTCAGGGGCAGGGTCCCTCACCCCTCCACTTT.

This clonotype was counted many times. This sequence joins TRBV5-1 and TRBJ2-3; D is unclear. V was pared by 0 bases and J by 4 bases, with 9 bases between. Germline V gives CDR1 SGHRS, CDR2 YFSETQ. This CDR3 region has 14 residues. DNA for the CDR3: TGCGCCAGCAGCTTGGATAATAGCCCAGATACGCAGTATTTT. Its protein product is CASSLDNSPDTQYF.

This clonotype came up once. The rearrangement uses TRBV2 and TRBJ1-3; 9 bases are shared with TRBD1. This CDR3 spans 21 amino acids. The J segment lost 0 bases and the V segment lost 5 bases, leaving 20 bases of the junction unmatched. Per the germline V gene, CDR1 is SNHLY and CDR2 is FYNNEI. The DNA of the CDR3 is TGTGCCAGCAGTCCCATCCTCTGGACAGGGGACTTGGTAATCTCTGGAAACACCATATATTTT. It translates to CASSPILWTGDLVISGNTIYF.

V gene TRBV5-1 combines with J gene TRBJ2-2, with TRBD2 matching 7 bases. The CDR3 consists of 14 residues. Germline CDR1 SGHRS, CDR2 YFSETQ. V lost 4 bases, J lost 4 bases, and 4 bases stayed unmatched. In DNA form, the CDR3 reads TGCGCCAGCAGCCAGACTAGCCGCACCGGGGAGCTGTTTTTT. It specifies CASSQTSRTGELFF.

The sample holds a few counts of this clonotype. This chain connects TRBV24-1 to TRBJ2-3, with 13 bases matching TRBD2. The CDR3 sequence is 16 residues long. The germline V gene encodes CDR1 KGHDR and CDR2 SFDVKD. J gave up 4 bases and V 2 bases, and 2 bases lay outside the gene matches. In DNA, the CDR3 is TGTGCCACCAGTGATTCACTAGCGGGAGGGCCAGATACGCAGTATTTT. This encodes CATSDSLAGGPDTQYF.

This clonotype was recorded a few times. The chain employs TRBV7-8 and TRBJ1-3; D remains unclear. The CDR3 totals 17 residues. Deletions cut 2 bases from V and 0 bases from J, with 14 bases between. Germline V gene sequence: CDR1 SGHVS, CDR2 FQNEAQ. CDR3 nucleotides: TGTGCCAGCAGCTTAATGGCCAGGTCTAACTCTGGAAACACCATATATTTT. Translation: CASSLMARSNSGNTIYF. Looking up the rest from reference TRBV7-8 and TRBJ1-3 gives the full variable domain: GAGVSQSPRYKVAKRGQDVALRCDPISGHVSLFWYQQALGQGPEFLTYFQNEAQLDKSGLPSDRFFAERPEGSVSTLKIQRTQQEDSAVYLCASSLMARSNSGNTIYFGEGSWLTVV.

This clonotype was seen at least ten times. V usage is TRBV28 and J usage is TRBJ2-7, with D possibly being TRBD1 (6 bases). This CDR3 region has 15 residues. The germline V gene has CDR1 MDHEN and CDR2 SYDVKM. V was pared by 1 base and J by 2 bases, with 12 bases between. Here the CDR3 DNA reads TGTGCCAGCAGTTTATCGACAGGCAGCACCTACGAGCAGTACTTC. This translates into CASSLSTGSTYEQYF.

Of note for this clonotype: A read error may explain this, as a much larger clone is one base away. The V and J genes are TRBV12-3 or TRBV12-4 and TRBJ2-5; D is perhaps TRBD1 or TRBD2 (5 bases each). V was shortened by 8 bases and J by 0 bases, with 19 bases between the two germline ends. This CDR3 region has 16 residues. The CDR3 sequence: CASGNTFWGYQETQYF. DNA of the CDR3: TGTGCCAGCGGTAATACGTTTTGGGGGTACCAAGAGACCCAGTACTTC.

This sequence joins TRBV5-4 and TRBJ2-2, with 8 bases identical to TRBD1. Germline V gene sequence: CDR1 SGHNT, CDR2 YYREEE (reference sequence). There are 16 residues in the CDR3. Trimming cost V 4 bases and J 0 bases; bases outside gene matches: 5. The CDR3 loop reads CASSPPGQANTGELFF. The CDR3 nucleotides are TGTGCCAGCAGCCCGCCGGGACAGGCGAACACCGGGGAGCTGTTTTTT.

This clonotype came up many times. This chain uses TRBV27 with TRBJ2-2, with 8 bases that match TRBD1. The CDR3 loop spans 13 amino acids. CDR1 and CDR2 (germline): MNHEY, SMNVEV (reference sequence). The J segment lost 4 bases and the V segment lost 7 bases, leaving 2 bases of the junction unmatched. In DNA, the CDR3 is TGTGCCAGCACCGGGACAGGCACCGGGGAGCTGTTTTTT. This gives the protein CASTGTGTGELFF.

This clonotype was found many times. This chain connects TRBV12-3 or TRBV12-4 to TRBJ2-7, with 11 bases that match TRBD2. The CDR3 loop spans 16 amino acids. V dropped 6 bases and J dropped 3; count of bases not matched to a gene: 10. CDR3 sequence (DNA): TGTGCCAGCAGCTCCCGACTAGCGGGAAAATTCTACGAGCAGTACTTC. It encodes CASSSRLAGKFYEQYF.

There are many counts of this clonotype. V and J are TRBV5-6 and TRBJ1-1, with 7 bases lining up with TRBD1. The CDR3 spans 13 residues. CDR1 and CDR2 from the germline V gene are SGHDT and YYEEEE. With V trimmed by 4 bases and J by 6 bases, 6 bases remained unmatched. CDR3 sequence (DNA): TGTGCCAGCAGCCGAACTGACAGGGCTGAAGCTTTCTTT. Residues: CASSRTDRAEAFF.

This clonotype was counted at least ten times. The chain is built from TRBV20-1 and TRBJ2-3, with unresolved D. CDR1 and CDR2 from the germline V gene are DFQATT and SNEGSKA (reference sequence). V lost 0 bases and J 7 bases, leaving 2 bases between the germline ends. The CDR3 length is 10 residues. The CDR3 region has the DNA TGCAGTGCTAGAGAGAATACGCAGTATTTT. It codes for CSARENTQYF.

This clonotype occurred a few times. This chain joins TRBV20-1 and TRBJ1-6; D gene ambiguous. The V end lost 1 base, the J end lost 0 bases, and 7 bases lay between the germline ends. The germline CDR1 and CDR2 sequences are DFQATT and SNEGSKA (reference sequence). The CDR3 is 15 residues long. In nucleotides, the CDR3 is TGCAGTGCTAGAGCTGAGGGCTCCTATAATTCACCCCTCCACTTT. Its protein is CSARAEGSYNSPLHF.

This clonotype came up many times. The chain uses TRBV29-1 and TRBJ2-1, with 8 bases lining up with TRBD2. J was trimmed by 9 bases and V by 7 bases; bases with no gene match: 11. The CDR3 totals 13 residues. Germline V gives CDR1 SQVTM, CDR2 ANQGSEA. The CDR3: CSAGIGLASEQFF. CDR3 nucleotides: TGCAGCGCGGGGATAGGACTAGCTAGTGAGCAGTTCTTC.

A few counts support this clonotype. This sequence joins TRBV4-1 and TRBJ1-1, with a weak D call TRBD1 (5 bases). The V gene's germline CDR1 is MGHRA and CDR2 YSYEKL. The V and J ends lost 1 base and 1 base respectively, with 10 bases between them. This CDR3 is built from 15 residues. The CDR3 is CASSQGGEANTEAFF. CDR3 nucleotides: TGCGCCAGCAGCCAAGGGGGGGAAGCGAACACTGAAGCTTTCTTT.

This clonotype showed up just a few times. This rearrangement joins TRBV7-2 to TRBJ2-2, with D perhaps TRBD1 or TRBD2 (5 bases each). Germline CDR1 SGHTA, CDR2 FQGNSA. Trimming removed 5 bases at V and 13 bases at J, with 20 bases between. CDR3 length: 14 residues. The CDR3 bases are TGTGCCAGCAGCGGAGGATCCGGGGCCCCGCGGCTGTTTTTT. Its protein is CASSGGSGAPRLFF.

The V gene is TRBV7-9, the J gene TRBJ1-1, with D unclear. Germline loops: CDR1 SEHNR, CDR2 FQNEAQ (reference sequence). The CDR3 is 11 amino acids. The ends were cut back, 8 bases at V and 4 bases at J, with 8 bases in the middle. The CDR3 protein is CASDMGTEAFF. DNA for the CDR3: TGTGCCAGCGACATGGGCACTGAAGCTTTCTTT.

This clonotype was seen a few times. The rearrangement joins TRBV5-4 to TRBJ1-1, with a possible D match to TRBD1 (5 bases). This CDR3 is 15 amino acids long. Between the trimmed V and J ends, which lost 4 bases and 6 bases, there was a span of 19 bases. Looked up from germline, CDR1 is SGHNT and CDR2 is YYREEE (reference sequence). CDR3 DNA: TGTGCCAGCAGCCCCTCTGACAGTTTTATCTCTGAAGCTTTCTTT. The encoded protein is CASSPSDSFISEAFF.

Comment on this clonotype: At one boundary the junction diverges from the germline segment, which might be a read error. J is TRBJ1-1 and V is TRBV20-1; D uncertain. From germline, CDR1 is DFQATT and CDR2 SNEGSKA (reference sequence). The CDR3 is 17 amino acids. CDR3 nucleotide sequence: TGCAGTGCTAGAGGTCACGGGGTGGCGAGCGGCTTCACTGGAGCTTTCTTT. Its translation is CSARGHGVASGFTGAFF.